These T cell receptor beta chains were read from a single sample in a study of blood T cell repertoires in COVID-19. Profiled with immunoSEQ multiplex PCR; TCRdb holds only in-frame clones, not every one. The sample lists more than 95,000 clones; 70% to 90% were seen once. The sequencing sample was made of peripheral blood. These TCRs come from a man in his thirties or forties with acute or convalescent COVID-19. Each CDR3 is given with its conserved first and last residue. The D gene is left open where the match is weak. Clone size is not always given. Where it is, it says once, few, many or a class for expanded clones.

cdr3_aa: CASSPAGGYGYTF
cdr3_nt: TGTGCCAGCTCACCGGCGGGGGGCTATGGCTACACCTTC
v_call: TRBV18
d_call: NA
j_call: TRBJ1-2
clone_size: once

cdr3_aa: CASSSGQWSEKLFF
cdr3_nt: TGTGCCAGCAGCTCTGGACAGTGGAGTGAAAAACTGTTTTTT
v_call: TRBV2
d_call: NA
j_call: TRBJ1-4
clone_size: NA

cdr3_aa: CASTASGGVYTGELFF
cdr3_nt: TGTGCCAGCACGGCTAGCGGGGGGGTTTACACCGGGGAGCTGTTTTTT
v_call: TRBV2
d_call: TRBD2
j_call: TRBJ2-2
clone_size: NA

cdr3_aa: CASSEVQREHTGELFF
cdr3_nt: TGCGCCAGCAGTGAGGTCCAGCGGGAGCACACCGGGGAGCTGTTTTTT
v_call: TRBV10-2
d_call: TRBD2
j_call: TRBJ2-2
clone_size: few

cdr3_aa: CASSLTGLAYEQYF
cdr3_nt: TGTGCCAGCAGCCTGACAGGATTGGCCTACGAGCAGTACTTC
v_call: TRBV6-5
d_call: NA
j_call: TRBJ2-7
clone_size: NA

cdr3_aa: CASSEGPGNEQFF
cdr3_nt: TGTGCCAGCAGTGAAGGGCCGGGAAATGAGCAGTTCTTC
v_call: TRBV6-1
d_call: NA
j_call: TRBJ2-1
clone_size: NA

cdr3_aa: CASRWSRLSNQPQHF
cdr3_nt: TGTGCCAGTAGATGGAGTCGACTTAGCAATCAGCCCCAGCATTTT
v_call: TRBV19
d_call: NA
j_call: TRBJ1-5
clone_size: few

cdr3_aa: CASSLAPSVRDRGNTGELFF
cdr3_nt: TGCGCCAGCAGCTTGGCACCGAGCGTTAGGGACAGGGGAAACACCGGGGAGCTGTTTTTT
v_call: TRBV5-1
d_call: TRBD1
j_call: TRBJ2-2
clone_size: NA

cdr3_aa: CASSKDRVNNYGYTF
cdr3_nt: TGTGCCAGTAGCAAGGACAGGGTAAATAACTATGGCTACACCTTC
v_call: TRBV19
d_call: TRBD1
j_call: TRBJ1-2
clone_size: NA

cdr3_aa: CASSIDRENEQYF
cdr3_nt: TGTGCCAGCAGTATAGACAGGGAAAACGAGCAGTACTTC
v_call: TRBV2
d_call: TRBD1
j_call: TRBJ2-7
clone_size: NA

cdr3_aa: CASSFISGGFDEQFF
cdr3_nt: TGTGCCAGCAGCTTCATTAGCGGGGGGTTCGATGAGCAGTTCTTC
v_call: TRBV5-5
d_call: TRBD2
j_call: TRBJ2-1
clone_size: once

cdr3_aa: CASSQRLLYEQYF
cdr3_nt: TGCGCCAGCAGCCAACGACTTCTCTACGAGCAGTACTTC
v_call: TRBV4-1
d_call: NA
j_call: TRBJ2-7
clone_size: NA

cdr3_aa: CSASLGGPDTQYF
cdr3_nt: TGCAGCGCTAGTTTGGGGGGGCCAGATACGCAGTATTTT
v_call: TRBV29-1
d_call: NA
j_call: TRBJ2-3
clone_size: NA

cdr3_aa: CASSSGTANYGYTF
cdr3_nt: TGCGCCAGCAGCTCCGGGACAGCAAACTATGGCTACACCTTC
v_call: TRBV5-1
d_call: TRBD1
j_call: TRBJ1-2
clone_size: few

cdr3_aa: CASSETPGQGTEAFF
cdr3_nt: TGTGCCAGCAGCGAAACACCGGGACAGGGGACTGAAGCTTTCTTT
v_call: TRBV9
d_call: TRBD1
j_call: TRBJ1-1
clone_size: NA

cdr3_aa: CASSSWAHYGYTF
cdr3_nt: TGTGCCAGCAGCTCTTGGGCTCACTATGGCTACACCTTC
v_call: TRBV5-6
d_call: NA
j_call: TRBJ1-2
clone_size: NA

cdr3_aa: CASSYGTGSWNTEAFF
cdr3_nt: TGTGCCAGCAGTTACGGCACGGGGTCGTGGAACACTGAAGCTTTCTTT
v_call: TRBV6-6
d_call: NA
j_call: TRBJ1-1
clone_size: NA

cdr3_aa: CASSIRTGRHGYTF
cdr3_nt: TGTGCCAGCAGCATTCGGACAGGGAGGCATGGCTACACCTTC
v_call: TRBV13
d_call: TRBD1
j_call: TRBJ1-2
clone_size: NA

cdr3_aa: CASSFAGGKGTDTQYF
cdr3_nt: TGTGCCAGTAGCTTTGCTGGGGGGAAAGGCACAGATACGCAGTATTTT
v_call: TRBV19
d_call: NA
j_call: TRBJ2-3
clone_size: few

cdr3_aa: CASSVAFGGNYGYTF
cdr3_nt: TGTGCCAGCAGCGTAGCCTTCGGAGGAAACTATGGCTACACCTTC
v_call: TRBV9
d_call: NA
j_call: TRBJ1-2
clone_size: NA

cdr3_aa: CASSQVASLYEQFF
cdr3_nt: TGCGCCAGCAGCCAAGTCGCTAGTCTTTATGAGCAGTTCTTC
v_call: TRBV4-3
d_call: NA
j_call: TRBJ2-1
clone_size: few

cdr3_aa: CASSSTQGRRGTEAFF
cdr3_nt: TGTGCCAGCTCATCAACGCAAGGGCGACGGGGCACTGAAGCTTTCTTT
v_call: TRBV18
d_call: NA
j_call: TRBJ1-1
clone_size: NA

cdr3_aa: CRAGAGTEAFF
cdr3_nt: TGCAGAGCAGGTGCTGGCACTGAAGCTTTCTTT
v_call: TRBV20-1
d_call: NA
j_call: TRBJ1-1
clone_size: NA

cdr3_aa: CASRGGEFTEAFF
cdr3_nt: TGTGCCAGCAGGGGGGGAGAGTTCACTGAAGCTTTCTTT
v_call: TRBV25-1
d_call: NA
j_call: TRBJ1-1
clone_size: NA

cdr3_aa: CASSVLAGGLTGELFF
cdr3_nt: TGTGCCAGCAGCGTCCTGGCGGGGGGCCTCACCGGGGAGCTGTTTTTT
v_call: TRBV9
d_call: TRBD2
j_call: TRBJ2-2
clone_size: NA

cdr3_aa: CASTLLARTEAFF
cdr3_nt: TGTGCCAGCACCCTGCTTGCGCGCACTGAAGCTTTCTTT
v_call: TRBV11-2
d_call: NA
j_call: TRBJ1-1
clone_size: NA

cdr3_aa: CAISEGVHGYTF
cdr3_nt: TGTGCCATCAGTGAAGGGGTTCATGGCTACACCTTC
v_call: TRBV10-3
d_call: NA
j_call: TRBJ1-2
clone_size: NA

cdr3_aa: CASSFRGTGEDTF
cdr3_nt: TGTGCCAGCAGCTTCAGAGGGACAGGGGAGGACACCTTC
v_call: TRBV11-2
d_call: TRBD1
j_call: TRBJ1-2
clone_size: NA

cdr3_aa: CASSIMTGGDGYTF
cdr3_nt: TGTGCCAGTAGTATTATGACAGGGGGCGATGGCTACACCTTC
v_call: TRBV19
d_call: TRBD1
j_call: TRBJ1-2
clone_size: NA

cdr3_aa: CASSQDGARNSPLHF
cdr3_nt: TGCGCCAGCAGCCAAGATGGGGCCCGCAATTCACCCCTCCACTTT
v_call: TRBV4-1
d_call: NA
j_call: TRBJ1-6
clone_size: few

cdr3_aa: CASSLRAGDLYNEQFF
cdr3_nt: TGTGCCAGCAGCTTAAGAGCGGGGGACCTCTACAATGAGCAGTTCTTC
v_call: TRBV7-3
d_call: TRBD2
j_call: TRBJ2-1
clone_size: NA

cdr3_aa: CASSQIRETQYF
cdr3_nt: TGTGCCAGCAGCCAAATTAGAGAGACCCAGTACTTC
v_call: TRBV14
d_call: NA
j_call: TRBJ2-5
clone_size: NA

cdr3_aa: CASSQTPDRGVFYEQYF
cdr3_nt: TGCGCCAGCAGCCAAACCCCGGACAGGGGCGTCTTCTACGAGCAGTACTTC
v_call: TRBV4-3
d_call: TRBD1
j_call: TRBJ2-7
clone_size: NA

cdr3_aa: CASSLGVQGGNQPQHF
cdr3_nt: TGTGCCAGCAGCTTAGGAGTACAGGGGGGCAATCAGCCCCAGCATTTT
v_call: TRBV7-2
d_call: TRBD1
j_call: TRBJ1-5
clone_size: NA

cdr3_aa: CASSQDLGGILYEQYF
cdr3_nt: TGCGCCAGCAGCCAAGATCTCGGCGGGATCCTCTACGAGCAGTACTTC
v_call: TRBV4-3
d_call: NA
j_call: TRBJ2-7
clone_size: NA

cdr3_aa: CASSLVRYQPQHF
cdr3_nt: TGTGCCAGCAGCTTAGTCCGTTATCAGCCCCAGCATTTT
v_call: TRBV7-2
d_call: NA
j_call: TRBJ1-5
clone_size: NA

cdr3_aa: CASSTPTGVKETQYF
cdr3_nt: TGTGCCAGCAGCACCCCGACAGGGGTGAAAGAGACCCAGTACTTC
v_call: TRBV7-8
d_call: TRBD1
j_call: TRBJ2-5
clone_size: NA

cdr3_aa: CASSRQGGSGNTIYF
cdr3_nt: TGTGCCAGCAGCCGACAGGGTGGCTCCGGAAACACCATATATTTT
v_call: TRBV7-6
d_call: TRBD1
j_call: TRBJ1-3
clone_size: NA

cdr3_aa: CASMRGGEKLFF
cdr3_nt: TGTGCCAGCATGCGGGGTGGGGAAAAACTGTTTTTT
v_call: TRBV7-9
d_call: NA
j_call: TRBJ1-4
clone_size: NA

cdr3_aa: CASSYLVRGQDGYTF
cdr3_nt: TGTGCCAGCAGTTACTTAGTCAGGGGGCAGGATGGCTACACCTTC
v_call: TRBV6-6
d_call: TRBD1
j_call: TRBJ1-2
clone_size: NA